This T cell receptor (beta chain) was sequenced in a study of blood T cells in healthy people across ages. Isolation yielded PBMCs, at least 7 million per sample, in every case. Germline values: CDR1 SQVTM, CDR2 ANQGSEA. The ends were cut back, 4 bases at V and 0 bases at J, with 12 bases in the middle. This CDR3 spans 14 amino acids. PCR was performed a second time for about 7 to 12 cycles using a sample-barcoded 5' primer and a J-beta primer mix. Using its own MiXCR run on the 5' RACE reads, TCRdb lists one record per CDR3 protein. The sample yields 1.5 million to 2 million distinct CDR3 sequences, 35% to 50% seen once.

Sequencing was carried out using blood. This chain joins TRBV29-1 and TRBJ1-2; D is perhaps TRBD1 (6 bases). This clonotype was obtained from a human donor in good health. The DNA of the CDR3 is TGCAGCGTTGGGGGGGGGCAACCTAACTATGGCTACACCTTC. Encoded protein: CSVGGGQPNYGYTF.